This T cell receptor beta chain originates from a study of CD4 T cells in relation to SARS-CoV-2 and coronaviruses (dated by TCRdb to the early 2020s). In the study overall: Across all 12 patients in the full convalescent cohort, ages ranged from roughly 20 to 80 years, with a median of 38. The study assessed, at the TCR clonotype level, memory CD4+ T cell crossreactivity between SARS-CoV-2 and common cold coronavirus spike proteins. Patient-derived lymphoblastoid cell lines were used to map the HLA restriction of shared crossreactive spike epitopes. Of the roughly twelve convalescent patients, 8 were male and 4 were female, and two of the subjects were Hispanic. Expansion assays from other donors in the study were sequenced with a different, Illumina-based TCR-beta assay. The Adaptive Biotechnologies TCR-sequencing kit was used for samples from a few pre-COVID donors and for the naive versus memory experiments, whereas the other data were Illumina-based. The full study reports these points: Pre-pandemic and post-infection samples were not both contributed by any donor, so tracing of the source of pre-existing responses was limited. Sequencing naive versus memory cells indicated that the assay picks up memory recall responses, not primary responses primed during culture. Compared with monoreactive clones, crossreactive clones had significantly weaker SARS-CoV-2-driven expansion, a result consistent with antigenic imprinting. Because the crossreactivity analysis focused on spike protein, crossreactivity against other viral proteins was not assessed. The study was limited by small numbers of patients and tested TCRs. In about 60% of donors, memory CD4+ clonotypes turned up that crossrecognized SARS-CoV-2 and at least one common cold coronavirus spike.

Naive and memory CD4+ T cells were separated from cryopreserved PBMCs by first enriching for CD4 and then performing EasySep naive CD4+ T cell enrichment. Ficoll-Paque PLUS gradient centrifugation was used to isolate PBMCs from leukapheresis product or whole blood. The PBMCs went either fresh into the expansion assay or into cryopreservation at -140 degrees C. The QIAamp Micro DNA Kit was used to extract genomic DNA from the CD4+ T cells. The CDR3 has 14 amino acids, counting the end cysteine and phenylalanine. Only CDR3 DNA is held: 42 bases, read in frame from base 1. V loses 5 bases of germline sequence and J loses 2 bases, and the interval between the two ends is 16 bases. Taken from the germline V gene (reference sequence), the CDR1 and CDR2 loops are DFQATT and SNEGSKA. Points on this clone: There is no known antigen for this receptor. Per-base qualities were not stored, and no clone one base away is much larger.

Uncultured naive and memory CD4+ T cell DNA received deep-resolution immunoSEQ TCR-beta sequencing. In the paper's pipeline: Preprocessing removed nonproductive sequences and CDR3s not starting with C, not ending with F or W, or shorter than 7 amino acids. Cultured and uncultured naive and memory CD4+ repertoires were searched for previously identified spike- and CEF-reactive CDR3s. CDR3 homology was measured as pairwise Levenshtein distance, computed with the stringdist R package after trimming three terminal residues from each end. TCRdb re-hosts the immuneACCESS table, in-frame sequences only. Its copies lack some clones; in the studies checked, an unresolved V gene accounts for under half of them, and the cause for the rest is not known. V and J calls and clone size follow that table, whereas D and trimming were derived from the DNA. In this sample the table shows around 35,000 clones, 80% to 90% of which occur a single time. The ten most abundant clones make up approximately 3.1% of the sample.

The chain links TRBV20-1 with TRBJ2-7; a tentative D call is TRBD2 (6 bases match). The TCR sequence derives from an adult with COVID-19. Input material: memory CD4+ T cells from PBMCs. The label giving this sample's cell subset or site can be read as: memory (non-naive) CD4+ T cells. The CDR3 loop reads CSARGQRATYEQYF. At the DNA level, the sequence is TGCAGTGCTCGTGGTCAGCGGGCGACCTACGAGCAGTACTTC.